Included here is one T cell receptor beta chain sequence, with context. The target antigen is unknown. The protocol was immunoSEQ multiplex PCR, while the TCRdb copy is restricted to in-frame clones and leaves out a portion. The sample contains about 83,000 clones, approximately 96% of which appear only once. The data were taken from a study of cytomegalovirus exposure and HLA in healthy donors. The study, taken as a whole, reports: The study listed some 160 cytomegalovirus-associated TCR beta chains. Testing in vitro showed a few CMV-associated chains specific for CMV antigens.

Sequenced sample: PBMCs. The source of this sequence is a woman younger than 30 in good health and CMV-seronegative.

The chain's CDR3 is CASSTDSTVSYEQYF. CDR3 DNA: TGTGCCAGCAGCACAGACAGCACGGTCTCCTACGAGCAGTACTTC. The chain has TRBV11-2 and TRBJ2-7; perhaps TRBD1 as D (5 bases). Germline CDR1 reads SGHAT; CDR2 reads FQNNGV. The CDR3 loop spans 15 amino acids. V dropped 5 bases and J dropped 0 bases, with 14 bases sitting between them.